The 18 T cell receptor beta chains below come from one sample, sequenced in a study of T cells in Graves' hyperthyroidism and ophthalmopathy. TCR beta CDR3 region amplification was performed from RNA transcripts. The HTBI primer set drove a first-round RT-PCR of the TCR CDR3. TCRdb re-analysed the multiplex PCR reads in MiXCR, keeping a single row per CDR3 protein. Found here are hundreds of thousands of distinct CDR3 sequences, around 45% of them singletons; the top ten hold roughly 8.2%. Source material: peripheral blood or thyroid tissue (not recorded which). The receptors originated from a woman between 18 and 30 years old with Graves' hyperthyroidism.

On this clonotype: A much larger clone lies one base from this, so it may be a read error. The chain has TRBV10-3 and TRBJ1-4; TRBD1 aligns across 9 bases. The CDR3 covers 14 residues. The germline CDR1 and CDR2 sequences are ENHRY and SYGVKD. Trimming took 6 bases from V and 4 from J; bases not matched to a gene: 3. DNA for the CDR3: TGTGCCATCAGCCGGGGACAGGGTAATGAAAAACTGTTTTTT. It translates to CAISRGQGNEKLFF.

This clonotype was found a few times. Germline and junction disagree at one end, which may indicate a read error. The chain has TRBV7-9 and TRBJ1-1, with D possibly matching TRBD1 (6 bases). Germline CDR1 is SEHNR and CDR2 is FQNEAQ (reference sequence). The CDR3 extends over 15 amino acids. The CDR3 loop reads CASSLGWQGRTEAFF. The DNA of the CDR3 is TGTGCCAGCAGTTTAGGTTGGCAGGGGAGGACTGAAGCTTTCTTT.

The rearrangement links TRBV11-3 to TRBJ1-6; perhaps TRBD1 as D (6 bases). This CDR3 contains 16 residues. Germline V gene lookup returns CDR1 SGHNT and CDR2 YENEEA. The ends were cut back, 0 bases at V and 7 bases at J, with 13 bases in the middle. CDR3 sequence reads: CASSLEGRGRNSPLHF. CDR3 bases: TGTGCCAGCAGCTTAGAGGGCAGGGGAAGGAATTCACCCCTCCACTTT.

V is TRBV7-9 and J is TRBJ1-1, with TRBD1 matching 7 bases. The CDR3 length is 14 residues. Per germline, CDR1 SEHNR and CDR2 FQNEAQ (reference sequence). Trimming removed 5 bases from V and 5 bases from J; junction bases left unmatched: 8. The CDR3 DNA is TGTGCCAGCAGCCAAGCCAGGGGGAGGACTGAAGCTTTCTTT. Translating gives CASSQARGRTEAFF.

The chain carries TRBV7-9 and TRBJ1-4; maybe TRBD1 (5 bases). This CDR3 is 16 amino acids long. The germline V and J ends were trimmed by 5 bases and 0 bases, with 13 bases remaining between them. Germline-derived CDR1 and CDR2 are SEHNR and FQNEAQ (reference sequence). The CDR3 nucleotides read TGTGCCAGCAGCGTAAAACGGGGGACAACTAATGAAAAACTGTTTTTT. Protein sequence: CASSVKRGTTNEKLFF.

Concerning this clonotype itself: One end of the junction fails to match germline, which may point to a read error. V is TRBV24-1 and J is TRBJ2-2, with D possibly TRBD2 on 5 matching bases. The CDR3 totals 13 residues. Looked up from germline, CDR1 is KGHDR and CDR2 is SFDVKD. CDR3 in DNA: TGTGCCACCGGTGATAGCGCCACCGGGGAGCTGTTTTTT. Translated: CATGDSATGELFF.

This clonotype was recorded only once. Mismatch with germline at one junction end may stem from a read error. V is TRBV24-1 and J is TRBJ1-1, with a weak D call TRBD1 (5 bases). The CDR3 is made up of 13 amino acids. Germline V lookup: CDR1 KGHDR, CDR2 SFDVKD. The CDR3 reads CATSDLRGTEASF. CDR3 bases: TGTGCCACCAGTGATTTGCGGGGCACTGAAGCTTCCTTT.

The J gene is TRBJ1-2, the V gene TRBV19; D possibly corresponds to TRBD1 (6 bases). The ends were cut back, 6 bases at V and 6 bases at J, with 11 bases in the middle. The germline gives CDR1 LNHDA, CDR2 SQIVND (reference sequence). The length of the CDR3 is 12 residues. CDR3 in DNA: TGTGCCAGTAGAAACAGGGTGGATGGCTACACCTTC. Protein product: CASRNRVDGYTF.

The chain is built from TRBV7-3 and TRBJ2-2; no clear D. With 4 bases removed from V and 1 base from J, the gap between germline ends came to 7 bases. This CDR3 is 14 amino acids long. Germline CDR1 reads SGHTA; CDR2 reads FQGTGA. The CDR3 here is CASSSYRNTGELFF. For the CDR3, the DNA is TGTGCCAGCAGCTCGTACAGGAACACCGGGGAGCTGTTTTTT.

Only a few counts were recorded for this clonotype. The rearrangement links TRBV29-1 to TRBJ2-7, with 8 bases matching TRBD1. With V trimmed by 0 bases and J by 2 bases, 3 bases remained unmatched. This CDR3 has 14 residues. CDR1 and CDR2 from the germline V gene are SQVTM and ANQGSEA. CDR3 sequence (DNA): TGCAGCGTTGAAGACGGGACAGGCACCTACGAGCAGTACTTC. As protein: CSVEDGTGTYEQYF.

This chain connects TRBV24-1 to TRBJ2-5; 10 positions agree with TRBD2. Germline-derived CDR1 and CDR2 are KGHDR and SFDVKD. The CDR3 is 17 residues long. V shed 5 bases and J 5 bases; nucleotides not matched to a gene: 13. Here the CDR3 DNA reads TGTGCCACCAGTGCTGGGACTAGCGTGGAAACCAGGGAGACCCAGTACTTC. Protein product: CATSAGTSVETRETQYF.

This clonotype has a single count. J is TRBJ2-5 and V is TRBV20-1, with D hard to call. The J call is uncertain, as TRBJ2-7 better fits the DNA end. Germline V gene data show CDR1 as DFQATT and CDR2 as SNEGSKA (reference sequence). This CDR3 comprises 14 residues. CDR3 residues: CSAREDRVSYEQYF. CDR3 in DNA: TGCAGTGCTAGAGAGGACCGGGTTTCCTACGAGCAGTACTTC.

In this sample, this clonotype turned up a few times. The chain recombines TRBV7-9 with TRBJ1-5; D is uncertain. V lost 3 bases and J 2 bases, leaving 14 bases between the germline ends. The germline CDR1 and CDR2 sequences are SEHNR and FQNEAQ (reference sequence). The CDR3 extends over 16 amino acids. The CDR3 loop is CASSLAVYSGNQPQHF. The CDR3 region has the DNA TGTGCCAGCAGCTTGGCAGTTTATAGCGGCAATCAGCCCCAGCATTTT.

The rearrangement joins TRBV25-1 to TRBJ2-7; the D is unclear. The CDR3 extends over 15 amino acids. Germline V gives CDR1 MGHDK, CDR2 SYGVNS. V was shortened by 8 bases and J by 1 base, with 18 bases between the two germline ends. The CDR3 reads CASSPPRYLSYEQYF. CDR3 DNA sequence: TGTGCCAGCTCACCACCGAGGTACTTATCCTACGAGCAGTACTTC.

The V gene is TRBV10-2, the J gene TRBJ1-4; unclear D gene. The assigned J gene may be wrong: the sequence end matches TRBJ2-2 better. This CDR3 has 15 amino acids. Germline V gives CDR1 WSHSY, CDR2 SAAADI. Written as DNA, the CDR3 is TGCGCCAGCATGCAAGGCAGGACCGGGACCGGGGAGCTGTTTTTT. The encoded protein is CASMQGRTGTGELFF.

This CDR3 reads CSARDTGDWETQHF. CDR3 sequence (DNA): TGCAGTGCTAGAGATACAGGGGACTGGGAGACCCAGCATTTT. This sequence joins TRBV20-1 and TRBJ1-5; 7 nucleotides align to TRBD1. From germline, CDR1 is DFQATT and CDR2 SNEGSKA (reference sequence). There are 14 residues in the CDR3. Trimming removed 0 bases from V and 11 bases from J; junction bases left unmatched: 10.

Only a few counts were recorded for this clonotype. The V gene is TRBV19, the J gene TRBJ2-7; TRBD2 is a possible D gene (6 bases). Looked up from germline, CDR1 is LNHDA and CDR2 is SQIVND (reference sequence). This CDR3 is 13 amino acids long. Trimming left V 5 bases short and J 4 bases short, with 12 bases between. The DNA of the CDR3 is TGTGCCAGTAGTGTCGGGACTTTGTACGAGCAGTACTTC. It is translated as CASSVGTLYEQYF. The full variable domain, in which reference TRBV19 and TRBJ2-7 provide the parts outside the CDR3, is DGGITQSPKYLFRKEGQNVTLSCEQNLNHDAMYWYRQDPGQGLRLIYYSQIVNDFQKGDIAEGYSVSREKKESFPLTVTSAQKNPTAFYLCASSVGTLYEQYFGPGTRLTVT.

The J gene is TRBJ1-4, the V gene TRBV15; a weak D match, TRBD1 (6 bases). CDR3 length equals 14 residues. V was trimmed by 10 bases and J by 7 bases, leaving 19 bases between them. The germline V gene encodes CDR1 LNHNV and CDR2 YYDKDF (reference sequence). CDR3 in DNA: TGTGCCAGCCGCAGAGCAGGGGCCAGTGAAAAACTGTTTTTT. Translation: CASRRAGASEKLFF.